This T cell receptor beta chain comes out of a study of cytomegalovirus exposure and HLA in healthy donors. Primers: 60 Vbeta forward and 13 Jbeta reverse. Only in-frame clones appear in the TCRdb table, and some are missing; sequencing was by immunoSEQ multiplex PCR. The table includes roughly 250,000 clones, about 80% detected once. The CDR3 has 15 amino acids. V lost 2 bases to trimming and J lost 1 base; unmatched junction nucleotides: 4. The germline V gene encodes CDR1 SGHRS and CDR2 YFSETQ. The receptor was isolated from a girl aged 2 to 10 in good health and CMV-seronegative. The sample comprised PBMCs. The chain couples TRBV5-1 to TRBJ2-3, with 7 bases lining up with TRBD2. Written as DNA, the CDR3 is TGCGCCAGCAGCTTTCGCGCGGGAGGCACAGATACGCAGTATTTT. Translated: CASSFRAGGTDTQYF. The full variable domain, with the rest looked up from reference TRBV5-1 and TRBJ2-3, is KAGVTQTPRYLIKTRGQQVTLSCSPISGHRSVSWYQQTPGQGLQFLFEYFSETQRNKGNFPGRFSGRQFSNSRSEMNVSTLELGDSALYLCASSFRAGGTDTQYFGPGTRLTVL.